This entry describes one T cell receptor beta chain. The data were obtained in a study of blood T cell repertoires in COVID-19. Study context: From T cells, B-cell-depleted T cells, or PBMCs came the material, which was cDNA or gDNA.

The junction had 7 bases not matched to a gene; V was cut back by 2 bases and J by 4 bases. Looked up from germline, CDR1 is KGHDR and CDR2 is SFDVKD. The CDR3 extends over 16 amino acids. Seattle's cohort entered during active infection and was followed longitudinally. The repertoire was sequenced with immunoSEQ multiplex PCR; TCRdb's copy has only in-frame clones and lacks some. The sample yields about 250,000 clones, more than 70% seen once. The receptor was isolated from a woman in her twenties or thirties with COVID-19, enrolled during active disease. Sequenced: peripheral blood. V is TRBV24-1 and J is TRBJ1-2, with 9 bases lining up with TRBD1. Written as DNA, the CDR3 is TGTGCCACCAGTGATTCGGGGACAGGGACCTTCTATGGCTACACCTTC. Its translation: CATSDSGTGTFYGYTF.